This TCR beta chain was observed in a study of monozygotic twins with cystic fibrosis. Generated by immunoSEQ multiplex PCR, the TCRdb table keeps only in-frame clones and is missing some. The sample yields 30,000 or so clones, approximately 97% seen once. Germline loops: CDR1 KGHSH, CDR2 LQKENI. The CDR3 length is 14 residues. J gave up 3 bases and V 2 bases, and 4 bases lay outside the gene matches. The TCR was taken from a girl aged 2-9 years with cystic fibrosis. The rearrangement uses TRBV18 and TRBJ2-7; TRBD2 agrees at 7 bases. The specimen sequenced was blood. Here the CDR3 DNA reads TGTGCCAGCTCACCAGGCGGCGGGAGCTACGAGCAGTACTTC. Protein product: CASSPGGGSYEQYF.